These 13 T cell receptor gamma chains share one sample of origin, sequenced in a study of gamma delta lymphoproliferative disorders and STAT genes. Genomic DNA from isolated PBMCs served as the sequencing template. TCRdb reprocessed the multiplex PCR reads through CATT. This table has 1,500 to 2,000 gamma-chain clones, around 7.3% appearing once. The specimen sequenced was blood. The source of these receptors is a human donor with gamma-delta T-cell large granular lymphocyte leukemia.

This clone was recorded at least ten times. Called V gene: TRGV9; the J gene was not called. The CDR3 contains 9 residues. The germline V gene encodes CDR1 GITISATS and CDR2 ISYDGTV (reference sequence). CDR3 residues: CALWGDKLF. Here the CDR3 DNA reads TGTGCCTTGTGGGGGGATAAACTCTTT.

By its share, this clone is medium-sized. The chain employs TRGV2 and TRGJ1 or TRGJ2. Germline matching of the DNA provided the J gene here, since TCRdb leaves it blank. Trimming at V came to 1 base and at J to 9 bases, leaving 6 bases not matched to a gene. Per the germline V gene, CDR1 is EGSNGY and CDR2 is YDSYNSKV. The CDR3 is 12 residues long. The DNA for the CDR3 is TGTGCCACCTGGGACGGTCAACCTAAGAAACTCTTT. This translates into CATWDGQPKKLF.

With respect to this clone: One base away lies a much larger clone, so this may be a sequencing read error. The chain is built from TRGV2 and TRGJP1. Here the J gene came from matching the DNA to germline, since TCRdb omits it. Germline-derived CDR1 and CDR2 are EGSNGY and YDSYNSKV. The CDR3 loop spans 13 amino acids. J was trimmed by 7 bases and V by 0 bases; bases with no gene match: 2. The CDR3 sequence is CATWDGNGWFKIF. The CDR3 coding sequence is TGTGCCACCTGGGACGGGAATGGTTGGTTCAAGATATTT.

This clone is judged medium-sized (0.01 to 0.1%). The chain employs TRGV8 and TRGJ1 or TRGJ2. In the absence of a J gene in TCRdb, the DNA was matched to germline to assign it here. Germline values: CDR1 VENAVY, CDR2 YDSYNSRV. The CDR3 extends over 14 amino acids. V gave up 0 bases and J gave up 1 base; unmatched junction bases: 3. DNA of the CDR3: TGTGCCACCTGGGATAGGACTAATTATTATAAGAAACTCTTT. Its translation is CATWDRTNYYKKLF.

In its sample, this clone ranks as medium-sized (0.01 to 0.1%). The rearrangement uses TRGV2 and TRGJ1 or TRGJ2. TCRdb records no J gene; here it was assigned by comparing the DNA to germline. J was trimmed by 0 bases and V by 5 bases; bases with no gene match: 1. CDR3 length: 12 amino acids. The V gene's germline CDR1 is EGSNGY and CDR2 YDSYNSKV. DNA of the CDR3: TGTGCCACCTGGGGGAATTATTATAAGAAACTCTTT. Translating gives CATWGNYYKKLF.

This clone is judged medium-sized (0.01 to 0.1%). J is TRGJP2 and V is TRGV3. The J gene comes from matching the DNA to germline here; TCRdb lacks it. CDR1 VTNTFY and CDR2 YDVSTARD come from the germline V gene (reference sequence). The CDR3 covers 11 residues. V lost 6 bases to trimming and J lost 10 bases; unmatched junction nucleotides: 5. The CDR3 reads CATWIFWIKTF. CDR3 DNA: TGTGCCACCTGGATTTTTTGGATCAAGACGTTT.

By its share, this clone is medium-sized. The chain couples TRGV2 to TRGJP2. Assignment of the J gene here rests on matching the DNA to germline, because TCRdb gives none. This CDR3 spans 13 amino acids. J was trimmed by 12 bases and V by 0 bases; bases with no gene match: 7. CDR1 is EGSNGY, CDR2 YDSYNSKV, per germline. CDR3 loop: CATWDGRGRIKTF. DNA for the CDR3: TGTGCCACCTGGGACGGGCGGGGAAGGATCAAGACGTTT.

Relative to its sample, this clone is large. The chain combines TRGV9 with TRGJP. No J gene was available from TCRdb, and it was assigned here by a germline match of the DNA. Germline-derived CDR1 and CDR2 are GITISATS and ISYDGTV (reference sequence). The trim removed 11 bases at V and 7 bases at J, leaving 8 bases unmatched. This CDR3 is built from 14 residues. In nucleotides, the CDR3 is TGTGCCTGCCCAAAGGAGTTGGGCAAAAAAATCAAGGTATTT. Translated, it gives CACPKELGKKIKVF.

This clone is labeled as medium-sized. The chain carries TRGV11 and TRGJ1 or TRGJ2. Assignment of the J gene here rests on matching the DNA to germline, because TCRdb gives none. TRGV11 is treated as an ORF (open reading frame) with a function not yet certain. CDR3 length: 13 amino acids. The trim removed 0 bases at V and 6 bases at J, leaving 2 bases unmatched. CDR3 residues: CACWIRHGYKKLF. Here the CDR3 DNA reads TGTGCCTGCTGGATTAGGCACGGTTATAAGAAACTCTTT.

This clone was seen more than once but under ten times. This rearrangement joins TRGV9 to TRGJ1 or TRGJ2. TCRdb does not report a J gene; here it was assigned by matching the DNA to germline references. CDR3 size: 12 residues. V dropped 11 bases and J dropped 3; count of bases not matched to a gene: 10. Germline-derived CDR1 and CDR2 are GITISATS and ISYDGTV (reference sequence). This CDR3 is CASEYLYYKKLF. The CDR3 region has the DNA TGTGCCTCCGAATACCTTTATTATAAGAAACTCTTT.

This clone is categorized as medium-sized (0.01 to 0.1%). A far larger clone is just one base off, so this is likely a read error. The same CDR3 also results from other DNA sequences found in this sample. The CDR3 loop is CALWEDRELGKKIKVF. Here the CDR3 DNA reads TGTGCCTTGTGGGAGGATCGAGAATTGGGCAAAAAAATCAAGGTATTT. V gene TRGV9 combines with J gene TRGJP. No J segment appears in TCRdb, so it was assigned here by matching the sequence to germline. V shed 2 bases and J 10 bases; nucleotides not matched to a gene: 8. Looked up from germline, CDR1 is GITISATS and CDR2 is ISYDGTV (reference sequence). The CDR3 runs to 16 residues.

This clone was observed a handful of times. This sequence joins TRGV2 and TRGJ1 or TRGJ2. TCRdb gives no J gene; it was assigned here by matching the DNA to germline. J lost 7 bases, V lost 3 bases, and 3 bases had no gene match. Germline CDR1 is EGSNGY and CDR2 is YDSYNSKV. The CDR3 covers 11 residues. The CDR3 loop reads CATWDWYKKLF. CDR3 coding DNA: TGTGCCACCTGGGACTGGTATAAGAAACTCTTT.

This clone is labeled as medium-sized. Other DNA sequences of this sample code for an identical CDR3. The V and J genes are TRGV2 and TRGJ1 or TRGJ2. TCRdb lists no J gene, so it was determined here by aligning the DNA to germline. V shed 0 bases and J 5 bases; nucleotides not matched to a gene: 4. The CDR3 length is 13 residues. Germline assignment: CDR1 EGSNGY and CDR2 YDSYNSKV. CDR3 sequence (DNA): TGTGCCACCTGGGACGGGCCACATTATAAGAAACTCTTT. Protein product: CATWDGPHYKKLF.